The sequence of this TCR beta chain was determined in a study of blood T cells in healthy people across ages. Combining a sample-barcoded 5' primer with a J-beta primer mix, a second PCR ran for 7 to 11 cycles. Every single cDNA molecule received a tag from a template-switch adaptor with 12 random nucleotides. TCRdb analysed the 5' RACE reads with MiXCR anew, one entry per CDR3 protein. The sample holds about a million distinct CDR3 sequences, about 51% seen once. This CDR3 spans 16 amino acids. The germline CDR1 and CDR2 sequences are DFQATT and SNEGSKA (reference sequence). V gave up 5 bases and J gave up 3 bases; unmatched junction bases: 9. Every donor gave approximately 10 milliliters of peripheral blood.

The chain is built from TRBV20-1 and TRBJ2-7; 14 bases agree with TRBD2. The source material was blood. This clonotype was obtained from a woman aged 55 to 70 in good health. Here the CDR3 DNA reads TGCAGTGCTTTGGACCCGGGACTAGCGGGAGTCTACGAGCAGTACTTC. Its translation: CSALDPGLAGVYEQYF.